One sample yielded the 25 T cell receptor beta chains listed below, sequenced in a study of T-cell reconstitution after alpha-beta-depleted transplantation in children. Unique molecular identifiers were incorporated during preparation of the TCRbeta library. TCRdb analysed the PCR reads with MiXCR anew, one entry per CDR3 protein. The profile shows several thousand distinct CDR3 sequences, around 14% of them singletons. Sequencing was performed on PBMCs, mostly from graft donor cells, taken 60 days after TCRalphabeta/CD19-depleted stem cell transplant. These receptors came from a male patient younger than 18 who had a stem cell transplant for acute lymphoblastic leukemia, so the T cells may come from the graft donor.

This clonotype appeared many times. The genes are TRBV7-2 and TRBJ2-5; D may match TRBD1 or TRBD2 (6 bases each). This CDR3 has 16 residues. The germline V gene encodes CDR1 SGHTA and CDR2 FQGNSA. V was trimmed by 6 bases and J by 1 base, leaving 18 bases between them. The CDR3 is CASSTMGGSIQETQYF. Here the CDR3 DNA reads TGTGCCAGCAGTACCATGGGGGGCAGTATCCAAGAGACCCAGTACTTC.

Many counts were recorded for this clonotype. J is TRBJ2-1 and V is TRBV11-1, with 13 bases lining up with TRBD2. V dropped 5 bases and J dropped 10; count of bases not matched to a gene: 2. Germline CDR1 reads SGHAT; CDR2 reads FQDESV (reference sequence). There are 13 residues in the CDR3. Here the CDR3 DNA reads TGTGCCAGCAGCCTGGGACTAGCGGGAGAGCAGTTCTTC. Translated: CASSLGLAGEQFF. The whole variable domain, filled in from reference TRBV11-1 and TRBJ2-1, reads EAEVAQSPRYKITEKSQAVAFWCDPISGHATLYWYRQILGQGPELLVQFQDESVVDDSQLPKDRFSAERLKGVDSTLKIQPAELGDSAMYLCASSLGLAGEQFFGPGTRLTVL.

This clonotype was counted many times. The CDR3 DNA is TGTGCCAGCAGCGTAGTCGGTTCAGGGACCCAGTACTTC. It encodes CASSVVGSGTQYF. The chain has TRBV9 and TRBJ2-5, with D unresolved. This CDR3 is 13 amino acids long. Germline CDR1 is SGDLS and CDR2 is YYNGEE. V dropped 0 bases and J dropped 7 bases, with 10 bases sitting between them.

This clonotype was counted at least ten times. The genes are TRBV6-5 and TRBJ1-3; D is ambiguous. The CDR3 spans 13 residues. V was pared by 6 bases and J by 2 bases, with 8 bases between. CDR1 and CDR2 (germline): MNHEY, SVGAGI. CDR3 sequence reads: CASRYFPGNTIYF. In DNA, the CDR3 is TGTGCCAGCAGATATTTCCCTGGAAACACCATATATTTT.

This rearrangement joins TRBV12-5 to TRBJ2-1, with 12 bases matching TRBD2. Losses at the gene ends were 4 bases for V and 4 bases for J; bases not matched to a gene: 8. CDR1 is LGHNT and CDR2 is FRNRAP in the germline V gene. The CDR3 has 17 amino acids. CDR3 region: CASGWRLAGVGYNEQFF. The CDR3 coding sequence is TGTGCTAGTGGTTGGAGACTAGCGGGAGTAGGGTACAATGAGCAGTTCTTC.

This clonotype was counted at least ten times. This sequence joins TRBV29-1 and TRBJ2-4; a weak D match, TRBD1 (6 bases). CDR1 and CDR2 from the germline V gene are SQVTM and ANQGSEA. The germline V and J ends were trimmed by 6 bases and 0 bases, with 12 bases remaining between them. CDR3 length equals 14 residues. For the CDR3, the DNA is TGCAGCGTCGGGACACTTTTAGCCAAAAACATTCAGTACTTC. Translated, it gives CSVGTLLAKNIQYF.

This clonotype showed up many times. This may arise from a read error, as a much more abundant clone is one base away. The chain links TRBV5-1 to TRBJ2-7, with a weak D call TRBD1 (5 bases). Germline V CDR1 and CDR2: SGHRS, YFSETQ. The CDR3 loop spans 13 amino acids. V was pared by 6 bases and J by 2 bases, with 12 bases between. The CDR3 DNA reads as TGCGCCAGCATCTTAACGGACACCTACGAGCAGTACTTC. Its translation: CASILTDTYEQYF. The full variable domain, in which reference TRBV5-1 and TRBJ2-7 provide the parts outside the CDR3, is KAGVTQTPRYLIKTRGQQVTLSCSPISGHRSVSWYQQTPGQGLQFLFEYFSETQRNKGNFPGRFSGRQFSNSRSEMNVSTLELGDSALYLCASILTDTYEQYFGPGTRLTVT.

This clonotype was detected ten times or more. The CDR3 is CASSYMTEGHQPQHF. CDR3 in DNA: TGTGCCAGCAGTTATATGACGGAGGGTCATCAGCCCCAGCATTTT. The rearrangement joins TRBV6-2 or TRBV6-3 to TRBJ1-5; unclear D gene. There are 15 residues in the CDR3. Trimming removed 3 bases at V and 5 bases at J, with 14 bases between. Germline V gene sequence: CDR1 MNHEY, CDR2 SVGEGT.

On this clonotype: This may arise from a read error, as a much more abundant clone is one base away. The CDR3: CASSRRQRVDQPQHF. The CDR3 region has the DNA TGTGCCAGCAGCCGCAGACAGAGGGTGGATCAGCCCCAGCATTTT. The chain is built from TRBV28 and TRBJ1-5, with D tentatively TRBD1 (5 bases). Trimming pared 6 bases from V and 5 bases from J, leaving 17 bases between. There are 15 residues in the CDR3. CDR1 MDHEN and CDR2 SYDVKM come from the germline V gene.

Many counts were recorded for this clonotype. V and J are TRBV12-3 or TRBV12-4 and TRBJ2-7; TRBD1 aligns across 9 bases. The CDR3 runs to 15 residues. Trimming at V came to 6 bases and at J to 5 bases, leaving 11 bases not matched to a gene. This chain's CDR3 is CASRISGTGSHEQYF. CDR3 coding DNA: TGTGCCAGCAGAATTTCAGGGACAGGGTCCCACGAGCAGTACTTC.

By its share, this clonotype is medium-sized. V gene TRBV5-1 combines with J gene TRBJ1-2, with 7 positions matching TRBD1. The germline gives CDR1 SGHRS, CDR2 YFSETQ. V dropped 1 base and J dropped 4; count of bases not matched to a gene: 7. The length of the CDR3 is 15 residues. The CDR3 DNA reads TGCGCCAGCAGCTTGCGGGCAGGGGGATTCTATGGCTACACCTTC. It yields the protein CASSLRAGGFYGYTF.

This clonotype has a single count. The CDR3 DNA follows: TGTGCCAGCAGCTTGGCCCACGCAGATACGCAGTATTTT. Its translation is CASSLAHADTQYF. This rearrangement joins TRBV5-6 to TRBJ2-3; D remains unclear. V lost 0 bases and J lost 4, with 6 bases in between. The CDR3 consists of 13 residues. From germline, CDR1 is SGHDT and CDR2 YYEEEE.

This clonotype has at least ten counts. The J gene is TRBJ2-1, the V gene TRBV12-3 or TRBV12-4; D tentatively reads TRBD1 or TRBD2 (5 bases each). V lost 4 bases and J lost 3, with 13 bases in between. The CDR3 runs 15 residues. The CDR3, as DNA: TGTGCCAGCAGTTCACCGGGACGGGACTACAATGAGCAGTTCTTC. This gives the protein CASSSPGRDYNEQFF.

This clonotype was seen repeatedly, ten times or more. The genes are TRBV10-3 and TRBJ2-7; no clear D. The CDR3 extends over 16 amino acids. Trimming took 0 bases from V and 7 from J, leaving 19 bases between them. Per germline, CDR1 ENHRY and CDR2 SYGVKD. The CDR3 DNA reads TGTGCCATCAGTGAGTCTGTAAACTCAGTAGGATCGGAGCAGTACTTC. Residues: CAISESVNSVGSEQYF.

This clonotype was seen repeatedly, ten times or more. The chain combines TRBV9 with TRBJ2-3, with unresolved D. Germline lookup yields CDR1 SGDLS and CDR2 YYNGEE. The CDR3 spans 13 residues. The V and J ends lost 0 bases and 0 bases respectively, with 2 bases between them. The CDR3 bases are TGTGCCAGCAGCGTAGGGAGCACAGATACGCAGTATTTT. It yields the protein CASSVGSTDTQYF.

V and J are TRBV7-2 and TRBJ2-3; a possible D gene is TRBD2 (6 bases). The CDR3 runs 15 residues. Germline V gene sequence: CDR1 SGHTA, CDR2 FQGNSA. Between the trimmed V and J ends, which lost 6 bases and 2 bases, there was a span of 15 bases. The CDR3 spells CASSSYGGITDTQYF. CDR3 nucleotides: TGTGCCAGCAGTTCCTACGGGGGTATCACAGATACGCAGTATTTT.

This clonotype was detected ten times or more. Here the CDR3 DNA reads TGTGCCAGCCGCGGGACAGGGGGCTGGGATGAGCAGTTCTTC. Amino acids: CASRGTGGWDEQFF. V gene TRBV18 combines with J gene TRBJ2-1; 12 positions agree with TRBD1. This CDR3 region has 14 residues. The ends lost 8 bases at V and 8 bases at J; junction bases unmatched: 7. Germline lookup yields CDR1 KGHSH and CDR2 LQKENI.

This clonotype appeared many times. J is TRBJ2-3 and V is TRBV7-9; no clear D. CDR3 length equals 13 residues. The germline V gene has CDR1 SEHNR and CDR2 FQNEAQ (reference sequence). V was shortened by 0 bases and J by 6 bases, with 7 bases between the two germline ends. Here the CDR3 DNA reads TGTGCCAGCAGCTTAGCGGTGGTGGATACGCAGTATTTT. Its protein product is CASSLAVVDTQYF.

Comment on this clonotype: This sequence may be a read error, since a much larger clone differs from it by one base. The chain employs TRBV9 and TRBJ2-3; no firm D call. Germline CDR1 reads SGDLS; CDR2 reads YYNGEE. This CDR3 is built from 16 residues. V was trimmed by 0 bases and J by 8 bases, leaving 19 bases between them. Here the CDR3 DNA reads TGTGCCAGCAGCGTAGGGTCGGTTAGGGAACTGGGTACGCAGTATTTT. This encodes CASSVGSVRELGTQYF. The variable domain in full, completed from reference TRBV9 and TRBJ2-3, reads DSGVTQTPKHLITATGQRVTLRCSPRSGDLSVYWYQQSLDQGLQFLIQYYNGEERAKGNILERFSAQQFPDLHSELNLSSLELGDSALYFCASSVGSVRELGTQYFGPGTRLTVL.

This clonotype showed up many times. V and J are TRBV9 and TRBJ2-2; possibly TRBD2 for D (7 bases). There are 14 residues in the CDR3. V lost 2 bases, J lost 5 bases, and 10 bases lay in between. The germline gives CDR1 SGDLS, CDR2 YYNGEE. The CDR3 protein is CASSVRGGTGELFF. The CDR3 DNA sequence: TGTGCCAGCAGCGTTAGGGGGGGGACCGGGGAGCTGTTTTTT.

The DNA of the CDR3 is TGTGCCAGCTCCCTTTTTAGGCCGCGTGAAAAACTGTTTTTT. Translation: CASSLFRPREKLFF. This chain joins TRBV12-3 or TRBV12-4 and TRBJ1-4; D is unclear. V dropped 8 bases and J dropped 7 bases, with 17 bases sitting between them. CDR3 length: 14 residues.

This clonotype appeared a few times. The chain has TRBV5-1 and TRBJ2-5, with TRBD2 matching over 8 bases. After removal of 5 bases from V and 5 bases from J, the junction contained 5 bases not matched to a gene. From germline, CDR1 is SGHRS and CDR2 YFSETQ. CDR3 length: 13 residues. The CDR3 loop is CASRRTSRETQYF. CDR3 DNA sequence: TGCGCCAGCAGGCGGACTAGCCGGGAGACCCAGTACTTC.

There are many counts of this clonotype. The V and J genes are TRBV5-5 and TRBJ2-2; 10 bases fit TRBD2. CDR3 size: 15 residues. The ends lost 1 base at V and 6 bases at J; junction bases unmatched: 3. Germline V gives CDR1 SGHKS, CDR2 YYEKEE (reference sequence). CDR3 bases: TGTGCCAGCAGCTTGCTCAGCGGGGGGGCCGGGGAGCTGTTTTTT. This translates into CASSLLSGGAGELFF.

This clonotype showed up many times. The rearrangement links TRBV24-1 to TRBJ2-1; 14 nucleotides align to TRBD2. After removal of 6 bases from V and 8 bases from J, the junction contained 23 bases not matched to a gene. Per the germline V gene, CDR1 is KGHDR and CDR2 is SFDVKD. The CDR3 length is 21 residues. CDR3 nucleotides: TGTGCCACCAGTCTCACACCCCTGACTAGCGGGAGGGCGAGGCGTACGGATGAGCAGTTCTTC. This sequence encodes CATSLTPLTSGRARRTDEQFF.

This clonotype has ten or more counts. This rearrangement joins TRBV11-2 to TRBJ2-3, with 9 bases lining up with TRBD1. Unmatched junction bases numbered 4, after V lost 5 bases and J lost 7 bases. From germline, CDR1 is SGHAT and CDR2 FQNNGV. The CDR3 has 13 amino acids. The CDR3: CASSLQGAHTQYF. The CDR3 DNA reads TGTGCCAGCAGCCTACAGGGGGCTCATACGCAGTATTTT.